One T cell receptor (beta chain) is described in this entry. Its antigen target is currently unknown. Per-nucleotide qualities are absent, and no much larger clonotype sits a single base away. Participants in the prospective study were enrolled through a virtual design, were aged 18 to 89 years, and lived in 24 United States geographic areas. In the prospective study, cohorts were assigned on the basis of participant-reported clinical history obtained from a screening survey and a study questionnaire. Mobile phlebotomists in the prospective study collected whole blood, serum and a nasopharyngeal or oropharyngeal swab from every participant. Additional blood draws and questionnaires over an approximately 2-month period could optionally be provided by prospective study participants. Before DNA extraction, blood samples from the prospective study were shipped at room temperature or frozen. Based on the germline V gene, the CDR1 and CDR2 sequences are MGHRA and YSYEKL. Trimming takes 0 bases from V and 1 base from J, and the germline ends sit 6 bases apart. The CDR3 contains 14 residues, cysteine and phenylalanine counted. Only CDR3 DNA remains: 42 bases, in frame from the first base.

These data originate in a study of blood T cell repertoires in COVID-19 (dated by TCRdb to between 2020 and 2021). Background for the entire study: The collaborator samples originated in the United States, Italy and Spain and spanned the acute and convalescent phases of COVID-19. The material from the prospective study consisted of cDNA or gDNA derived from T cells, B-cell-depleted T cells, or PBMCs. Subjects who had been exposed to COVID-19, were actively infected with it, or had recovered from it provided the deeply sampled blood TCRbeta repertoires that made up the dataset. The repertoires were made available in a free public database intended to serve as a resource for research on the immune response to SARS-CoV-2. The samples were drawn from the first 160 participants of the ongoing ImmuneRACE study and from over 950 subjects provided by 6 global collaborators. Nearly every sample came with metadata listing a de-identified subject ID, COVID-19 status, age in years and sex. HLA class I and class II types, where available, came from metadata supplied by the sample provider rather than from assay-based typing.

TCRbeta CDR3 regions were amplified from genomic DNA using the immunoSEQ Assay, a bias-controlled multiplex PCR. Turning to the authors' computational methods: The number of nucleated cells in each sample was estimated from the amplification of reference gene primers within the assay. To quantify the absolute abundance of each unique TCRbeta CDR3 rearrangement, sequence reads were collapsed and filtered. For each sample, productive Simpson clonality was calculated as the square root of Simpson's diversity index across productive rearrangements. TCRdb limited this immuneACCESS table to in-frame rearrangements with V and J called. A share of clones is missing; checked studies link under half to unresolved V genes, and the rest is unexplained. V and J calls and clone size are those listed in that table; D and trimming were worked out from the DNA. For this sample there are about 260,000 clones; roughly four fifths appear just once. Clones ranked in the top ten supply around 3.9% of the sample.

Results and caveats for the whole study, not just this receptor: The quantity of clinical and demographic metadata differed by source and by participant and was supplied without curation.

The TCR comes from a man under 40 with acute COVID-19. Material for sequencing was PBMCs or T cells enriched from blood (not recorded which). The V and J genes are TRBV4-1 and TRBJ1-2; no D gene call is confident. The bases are TGCGCCAGCAGCCAAGATGGGCTTAACTATGGCTACACCTTC. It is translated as CASSQDGLNYGYTF.